The rows below give T cell receptor beta chains drawn from one sample of a study of shared clonotypes between healthy human individuals. Sequencing was performed with immunoSEQ multiplex PCR; in TCRdb, only in-frame clones are kept and a portion is missing. The table has hundreds of thousands of clones, 95% seen once. The sequenced sample was naive CD8+ T cells sorted from blood. The source of these receptors is a woman aged 30 to 39 in good health. Each CDR3 is given with its conserved first and last residue. Fields, in order: D gene, J gene, clone size, V gene, CDR3 DNA, CDR3 protein. D genes are given only for firm matches. Expanded clones get a size class; other rows say once, few or many, or leave the size out.

TRBD2 | TRBJ2-1 | NA | TRBV13 | TGTGCCAGCACCAGCGGGAGTGGCGATGAGCAGTTCTTC | CASTSGSGDEQFF
TRBD1 | TRBJ1-5 | NA | TRBV5-8 | TGTGCCAGCAGCCGCTCGGGAGGGGGCGGTCAGCCCCAGCATTTT | CASSRSGGGGQPQHF
NA | TRBJ2-7 | NA | TRBV2 | TGTGCCAGCAGGATGGGGGTAATTAGTGGCGAGCAGTACTTC | CASRMGVISGEQYF
NA | TRBJ2-1 | NA | TRBV11-2 | TGTGCCAGCAGCTTAGGCATCGGGCTGAATGAGCAGTTCTTC | CASSLGIGLNEQFF
TRBD2 | TRBJ2-7 | NA | TRBV4-2 | TGTGCCAGCAGCCCTGGGACTAGCGCGACCTACGAGCAGTACTTC | CASSPGTSATYEQYF
TRBD2 | TRBJ2-7 | NA | TRBV7-8 | TGTGCCAGCAGCTCTGTTAGCGGGGAAGGGTACGAGCAGTACTTC | CASSSVSGEGYEQYF
TRBD1 | TRBJ2-3 | NA | TRBV4-1 | TGCGCCAGCAGCCTCTCCGGGACAGCCAATTCAGATACGCAGTATTTT | CASSLSGTANSDTQYF
TRBD1 | TRBJ1-2 | NA | TRBV5-6 | TGTGCCAGCAGCGGGGGGACAGACTATGGCTACACCTTC | CASSGGTDYGYTF
NA | TRBJ1-1 | NA | TRBV28 | TGTGCCAGCAGTTTAGTCTGGCCTAACCGCGACATGAACACTGAAGCTTTCTTT | CASSLVWPNRDMNTEAFF
TRBD2 | TRBJ2-7 | NA | TRBV6-6 | TGTGCCAGCACCGGGGAGGGGTTTAGCGGGCTCTACGAGCAGTACTTC | CASTGEGFSGLYEQYF
TRBD1 | TRBJ2-7 | NA | TRBV15 | TGTGCCACCAGCAGAGAACCGACAGGGCGCTCCTACGAGCAGTACTTC | CATSREPTGRSYEQYF
NA | TRBJ2-3 | NA | TRBV6-1 | TGTGCCAGCAGTGAGACCGCAGATACGCAGTATTTT | CASSETADTQYF
NA | TRBJ1-3 | NA | TRBV6-6 | TGTGCCAGCAGTTACTCGAACGCCTACTCTGGAAACACCATATATTTT | CASSYSNAYSGNTIYF
NA | TRBJ2-2 | once | TRBV19 | TGTGCCAGTAGTATCACCCCGGGCGCCGGGGAGCTGTTTTTT | CASSITPGAGELFF
TRBD2 | TRBJ2-1 | NA | TRBV27 | TGTGCCAGCAGTAGAGGGACTAGCGGGAGGGATGAGCAGTTCTTC | CASSRGTSGRDEQFF
NA | TRBJ1-1 | NA | TRBV28 | TGTGCCAGCAGTTTTTGGGGGAGTGAAGCTTTCTTT | CASSFWGSEAFF
TRBD2 | TRBJ2-3 | NA | TRBV7-6 | TGTGCCAGCAGCCTTGGGGGGGGAGCCACAGATACGCAGTATTTT | CASSLGGGATDTQYF
TRBD1 | TRBJ2-7 | NA | TRBV7-9 | TGTGCCAGCAGCTTCCCGACAGGGAAGGAGTACGAGCAGTACTTC | CASSFPTGKEYEQYF
NA | TRBJ2-1 | NA | TRBV7-6 | TGTGCCAGCAGCTTAGGACTAGGATCGGGGAATGAGCAGTTCTTC | CASSLGLGSGNEQFF
TRBD2 | TRBJ2-3 | NA | TRBV27 | TGTGCCAGCAGTTTAGTAGCGGGAGGCCCCGATACGCAGTATTTT | CASSLVAGGPDTQYF
NA | TRBJ2-7 | NA | TRBV29-1 | TGCAGCGTTGTAAGCAGGTTCTCCTACGAGCAGTACTTC | CSVVSRFSYEQYF
TRBD2 | TRBJ2-7 | few | TRBV6-5 | TGTGCCAGCAGGGCGGGAGAGGGCTACGAGCAGTACTTC | CASRAGEGYEQYF
NA | TRBJ2-1 | NA | TRBV7-9 | TGTGCCAGCAGCCCGTTGACAGGAGCCTCCTACAATGAGCAGTTCTTC | CASSPLTGASYNEQFF
NA | TRBJ1-1 | once | TRBV7-9 | TGTGCCAGCAGCTTCGGGGAGGGGAACACTGAAGCTTTCTTT | CASSFGEGNTEAFF
NA | TRBJ2-3 | NA | TRBV9 | TGTGCCAGCAGTATCACAGATACGCAGTATTTT | CASSITDTQYF
NA | TRBJ1-5 | NA | TRBV28 | TGTGCCAGCAGTATCCGGGACCGGAGGAACAATCAGCCCCAGCATTTT | CASSIRDRRNNQPQHF
NA | TRBJ2-7 | NA | TRBV6-1 | TGTGCCAGCAGTGAAGCGCCCGTTTACGAGCAGTACTTC | CASSEAPVYEQYF
NA | TRBJ1-3 | NA | TRBV10-1 | TGCGCCAGCAGTGAAGGGGTCAGCTCTGGAAACACCATATATTTT | CASSEGVSSGNTIYF
NA | TRBJ2-7 | once | TRBV27 | TGTGCCAGCAGTTCTCGGCTGGACGAGCAGTACTTC | CASSSRLDEQYF
TRBD2 | TRBJ2-7 | NA | TRBV10-1 | TGCGCCAGCAGCCTGAGGGGACTACCCTACGAGCAGTACTTC | CASSLRGLPYEQYF
TRBD1 | TRBJ2-7 | NA | TRBV19 | TGTGCCAGCGCCCGGGACAGGGGCCTTGGGCAGTACTTC | CASARDRGLGQYF
TRBD2 | TRBJ2-3 | NA | TRBV7-9 | TGTGCCAGCAGCCTAGCGGGAGGAACAGATACGCAGTATTTT | CASSLAGGTDTQYF
NA | TRBJ1-2 | NA | TRBV4-1 | TGCGCCAGCAGCCACCCACAGGGATTTGGTTGGGGCTACACCTTC | CASSHPQGFGWGYTF
TRBD1 | TRBJ2-7 | once | TRBV15 | TGTGCCACCAATCCGACAGGGGAATCCTACGAGCAGTACTTC | CATNPTGESYEQYF
TRBD1 | TRBJ1-1 | NA | TRBV2 | TGTGCCAGCAGTGCGGGGGACAGGGGCGCTGAAGCTTTCTTT | CASSAGDRGAEAFF
TRBD1 | TRBJ2-7 | once | TRBV6-6 | TGTGCCAGCAGTTACTCGACAGGGTTTACTCTCTCCGAGCAGTACTTC | CASSYSTGFTLSEQYF
NA | TRBJ1-4 | NA | TRBV27 | TGTGCCAGCAGTTTATTGGGAGGAGAAAAACTGTTTTTT | CASSLLGGEKLFF
TRBD1 | TRBJ2-5 | NA | TRBV13 | TGTGCCAGCAGCTTCGGGACAGGGCGAGAGACCCAGTACTTC | CASSFGTGRETQYF
NA | TRBJ2-1 | few | TRBV7-9 | TGTGCCAGCAGCTCCACTAGCTATGAGCAGTTCTTC | CASSSTSYEQFF
TRBD1 | TRBJ2-7 | few | TRBV19 | TGTGCCAGTAGTACGGACAGGGGAGACGAGCAGTACTTC | CASSTDRGDEQYF
NA | TRBJ2-1 | NA | TRBV4-1 | TGCGCCAGCAGCCAAGATCGCACTACCGATGGCGATGAGCAGTTCTTC | CASSQDRTTDGDEQFF
TRBD2 | TRBJ2-7 | NA | TRBV7-8 | TGTGCCAGCAGCGATCTCATAGCGGGAGAGTCCAACGAGCAGTACTTC | CASSDLIAGESNEQYF
NA | TRBJ1-4 | NA | TRBV6-1 | TGTGCCAGCAGTGAAGTTGTCAGGGGTGAAAAACTGTTTTTT | CASSEVVRGEKLFF
NA | TRBJ1-2 | NA | TRBV28 | TGTGCCAGCAGTCCAATGGGGGGCGCCCATGGCTACACCTTC | CASSPMGGAHGYTF
TRBD1 | TRBJ2-7 | NA | TRBV2 | TGTGCCAGAAGAAAGGGAACAGGGGGCTTCCACGAGCAGTACTTC | CARRKGTGGFHEQYF
TRBD2 | TRBJ2-5 | once | TRBV27 | TGTGCCAGCAGTTTATGGACTAGCGGTCAAGAGACCCAGTACTTC | CASSLWTSGQETQYF